This T cell receptor (beta chain) was retrieved from a study of blood T cell repertoires in COVID-19. For the study at large: Both acute and convalescent COVID-19 samples were obtained from the United States, Italy and Spain. Sample material is recorded as cDNA or gDNA derived from T cells, B-cell-depleted T cells, or PBMCs.

Per the authors' pipeline: Quantification of nucleated cells was approximated via reference gene primer amplification. Clones were sequenced by immunoSEQ multiplex PCR, and TCRdb holds only the in-frame ones, with some missing. That table is the source of V, J and clone size, and D and trimming were worked out from the DNA. The sample carries over 100,000 clones, 81% recorded once. V was pared by 3 bases and J by 11 bases, with 17 bases between. CDR1 is MDHEN, CDR2 SYDVKM, per germline. This CDR3 is 15 amino acids long. The sequenced sample consisted of peripheral blood. The J gene is TRBJ1-6, the V gene TRBV28; D is unclear. This clonotype was obtained from an older woman with active or convalescent COVID-19. CDR3 bases: TGTGCCAGCAGTTTTTCCTTCGTCCCCGAGGCACCCCTCCACTTT. This codes for CASSFSFVPEAPLHF.